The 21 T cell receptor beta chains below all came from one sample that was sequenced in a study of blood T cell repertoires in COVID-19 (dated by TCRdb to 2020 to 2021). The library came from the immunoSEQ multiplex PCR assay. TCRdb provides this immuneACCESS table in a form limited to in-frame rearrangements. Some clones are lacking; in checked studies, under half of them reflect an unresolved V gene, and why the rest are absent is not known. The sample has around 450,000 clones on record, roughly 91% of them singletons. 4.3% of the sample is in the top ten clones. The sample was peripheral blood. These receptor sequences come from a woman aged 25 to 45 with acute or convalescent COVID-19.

The CDR3 DNA sequence: TGCAGCGTTGTAGCAGGGCCCGAGCAGTACTTC. It specifies CSVVAGPEQYF. The V and J genes are TRBV29-1 and TRBJ2-7; a weak D match, TRBD1 (5 bases). There are 11 residues in the CDR3. Trimming removed 4 bases from V and 6 bases from J, with 10 bases in between. The germline gives CDR1 SQVTM, CDR2 ANQGSEA.

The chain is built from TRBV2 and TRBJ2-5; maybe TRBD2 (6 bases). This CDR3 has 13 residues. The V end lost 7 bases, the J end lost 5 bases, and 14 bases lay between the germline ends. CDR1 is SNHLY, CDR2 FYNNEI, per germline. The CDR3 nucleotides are TGTGCCAGCATGCGGGGAGTAGTTGAGACCCAGTACTTC. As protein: CASMRGVVETQYF.

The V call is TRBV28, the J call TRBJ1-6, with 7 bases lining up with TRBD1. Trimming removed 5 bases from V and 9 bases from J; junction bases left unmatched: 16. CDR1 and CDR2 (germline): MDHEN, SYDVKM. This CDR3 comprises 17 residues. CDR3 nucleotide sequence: TGTGCCAGCAGTCCGCCCCAGACAGGGCTAGGAATTTCACCCCTCCACTTT. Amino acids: CASSPPQTGLGISPLHF. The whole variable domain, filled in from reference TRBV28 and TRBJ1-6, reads DVKVTQSSRYLVKRTGEKVFLECVQDMDHENMFWYRQDPGLGLRLIYFSYDVKMKEKGDIPEGYSVSREKKERFSLILESASTNQTSMYLCASSPPQTGLGISPLHFGNGTRLTVT.

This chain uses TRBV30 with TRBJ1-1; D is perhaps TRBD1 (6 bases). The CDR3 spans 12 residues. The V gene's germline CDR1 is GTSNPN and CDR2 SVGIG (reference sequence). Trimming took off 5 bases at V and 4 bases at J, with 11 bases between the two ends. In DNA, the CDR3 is TGTGCCTGGGACGACAGGTTCACTGAAGCTTTCTTT. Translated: CAWDDRFTEAFF.

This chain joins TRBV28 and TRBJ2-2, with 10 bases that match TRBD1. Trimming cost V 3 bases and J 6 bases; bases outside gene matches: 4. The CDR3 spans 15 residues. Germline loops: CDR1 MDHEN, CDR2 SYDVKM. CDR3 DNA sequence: TGTGCCAGCAGTTTCTTGGACAGGGGGTCCGGGGAGCTGTTTTTT. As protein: CASSFLDRGSGELFF.

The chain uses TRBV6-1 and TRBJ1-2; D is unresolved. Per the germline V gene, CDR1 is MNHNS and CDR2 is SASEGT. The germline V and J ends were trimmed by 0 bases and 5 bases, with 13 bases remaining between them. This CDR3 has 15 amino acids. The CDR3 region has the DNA TGTGCCAGCAGTGAAGCGGGCTTTGGTCTATATGGCTACACCTTC. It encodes CASSEAGFGLYGYTF.

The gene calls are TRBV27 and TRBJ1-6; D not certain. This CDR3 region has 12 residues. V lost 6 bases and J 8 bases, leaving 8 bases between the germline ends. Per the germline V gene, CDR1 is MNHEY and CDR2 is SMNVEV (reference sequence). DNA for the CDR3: TGTGCCAGCAGGCAGTTGGATTCACCCCTCCACTTT. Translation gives CASRQLDSPLHF.

CDR3 residues: CASTSGGRTDTQYF. The CDR3 coding sequence is TGTGCCAGCACTAGCGGGGGACGCACAGATACGCAGTATTTT. The chain links TRBV19 to TRBJ2-3, with 11 positions matching TRBD2. V lost 9 bases and J lost 1; bases outside the gene matches: 3. Germline V gives CDR1 LNHDA, CDR2 SQIVND (reference sequence). The CDR3 extends over 14 amino acids.

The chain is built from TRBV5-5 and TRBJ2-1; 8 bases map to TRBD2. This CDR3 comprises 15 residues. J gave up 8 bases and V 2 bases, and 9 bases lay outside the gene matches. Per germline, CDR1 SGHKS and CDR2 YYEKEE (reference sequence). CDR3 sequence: CASSFTGTRWDEQFF. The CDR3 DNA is TGTGCCAGCAGCTTCACCGGGACTAGATGGGATGAGCAGTTCTTC.

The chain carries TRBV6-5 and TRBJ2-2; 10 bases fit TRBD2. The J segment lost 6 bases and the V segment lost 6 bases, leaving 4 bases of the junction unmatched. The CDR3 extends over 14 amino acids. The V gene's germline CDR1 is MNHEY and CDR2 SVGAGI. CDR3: CASSSSGGAGELFF. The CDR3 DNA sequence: TGTGCCAGCAGCTCCAGCGGGGGGGCCGGGGAGCTGTTTTTT.

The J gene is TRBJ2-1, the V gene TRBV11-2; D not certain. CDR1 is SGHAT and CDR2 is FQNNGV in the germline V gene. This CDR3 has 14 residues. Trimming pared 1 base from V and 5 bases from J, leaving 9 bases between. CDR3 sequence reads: CASSLARANNEQFF. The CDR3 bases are TGTGCCAGCAGCTTAGCCCGCGCAAACAATGAGCAGTTCTTC.

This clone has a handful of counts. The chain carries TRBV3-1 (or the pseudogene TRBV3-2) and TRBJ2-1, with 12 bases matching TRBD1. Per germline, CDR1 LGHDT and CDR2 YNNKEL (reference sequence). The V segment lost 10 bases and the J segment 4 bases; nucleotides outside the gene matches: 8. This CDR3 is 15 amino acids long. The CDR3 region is CATHRDRGRYNEQFF. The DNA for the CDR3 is TGTGCCACACACCGGGACAGGGGGCGTTACAATGAGCAGTTCTTC.

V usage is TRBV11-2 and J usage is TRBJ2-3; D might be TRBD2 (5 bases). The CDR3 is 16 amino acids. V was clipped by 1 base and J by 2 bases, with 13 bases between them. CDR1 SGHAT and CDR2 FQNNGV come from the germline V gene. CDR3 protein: CASSLVSLGVTDTQYF. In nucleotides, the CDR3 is TGTGCCAGCAGCTTAGTGTCACTAGGAGTCACAGATACGCAGTATTTT.

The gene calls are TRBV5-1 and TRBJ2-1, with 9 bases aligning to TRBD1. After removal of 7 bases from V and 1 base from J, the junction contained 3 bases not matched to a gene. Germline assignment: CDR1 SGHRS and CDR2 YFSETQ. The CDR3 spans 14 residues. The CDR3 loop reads CASRGTGSYNEQFF. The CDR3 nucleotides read TGCGCCAGCCGGGGGACAGGGTCCTACAATGAGCAGTTCTTC.

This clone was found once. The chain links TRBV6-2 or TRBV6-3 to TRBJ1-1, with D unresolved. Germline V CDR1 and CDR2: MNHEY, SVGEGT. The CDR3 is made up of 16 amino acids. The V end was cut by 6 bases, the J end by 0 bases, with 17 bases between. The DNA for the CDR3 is TGTGCCAGCAGCCACGGACTGACGCGGATGAACACTGAAGCTTTCTTT. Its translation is CASSHGLTRMNTEAFF.

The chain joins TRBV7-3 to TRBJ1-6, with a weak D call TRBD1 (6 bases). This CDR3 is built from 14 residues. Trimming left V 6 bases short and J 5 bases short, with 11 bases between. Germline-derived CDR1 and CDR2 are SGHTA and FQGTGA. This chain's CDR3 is CASRRDTDNSPLHF. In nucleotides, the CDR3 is TGTGCCAGCAGGAGGGACACCGATAATTCACCCCTCCACTTT.

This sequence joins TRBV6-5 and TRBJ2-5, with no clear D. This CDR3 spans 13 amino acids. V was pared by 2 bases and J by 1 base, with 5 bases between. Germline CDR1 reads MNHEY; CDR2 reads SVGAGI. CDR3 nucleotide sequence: TGTGCCAGCAGTTACAACAGCCAAGAGACCCAGTACTTC. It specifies CASSYNSQETQYF.

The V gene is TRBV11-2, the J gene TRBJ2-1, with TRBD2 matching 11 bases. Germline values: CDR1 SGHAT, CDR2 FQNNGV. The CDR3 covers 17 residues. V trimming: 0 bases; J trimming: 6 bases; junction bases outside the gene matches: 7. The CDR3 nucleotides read TGTGCCAGCAGCTTAGATCGGCTAGCGGGGGGTGCCAATGAGCAGTTCTTC. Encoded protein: CASSLDRLAGGANEQFF.

The CDR3 bases are TGTGCCAGCAGTTTGGGAAGGGGTAACTATGGCTACACCTTC. It yields the protein CASSLGRGNYGYTF. This chain uses TRBV28 with TRBJ1-2; possibly TRBD1 for D (5 bases). Germline V gene sequence: CDR1 MDHEN, CDR2 SYDVKM. Trimming shortened V by 3 bases and J by 1 base, and 9 bases separated the two germline ends. This CDR3 contains 14 residues.

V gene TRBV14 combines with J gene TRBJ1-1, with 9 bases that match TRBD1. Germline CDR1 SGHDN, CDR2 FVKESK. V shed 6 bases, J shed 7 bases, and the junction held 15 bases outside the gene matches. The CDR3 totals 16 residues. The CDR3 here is CASSPTSGTGKGEAFF. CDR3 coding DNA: TGTGCCAGCAGTCCCACCTCCGGGACAGGGAAAGGTGAAGCTTTCTTT.

DNA of the CDR3: TGCGCCAGCAGCCCGAGGGCGGGGGGAAGCACAGATACGCAGTATTTT. Amino acid sequence: CASSPRAGGSTDTQYF. The V and J genes are TRBV5-1 and TRBJ2-3, with 8 bases that match TRBD2. The CDR3 has 16 residues. V was clipped by 4 bases and J by 0 bases; unmatched bases: 7. Germline loops: CDR1 SGHRS, CDR2 YFSETQ.